The 30 T cell receptor beta chains in this list originate from one sample, sequenced in a study. TCRdb processed the reads anew with MiXCR; each CDR3 protein has one entry. The sample consists of several thousand distinct CDR3 sequences, 9.5% to 10% of them appearing once. What was sequenced was CD4+ T cells from synovial fluid. The receptors come from a human donor with rheumatoid arthritis.

Regarding this clonotype: This could be a read error, since a much larger clone is one nucleotide away. J is TRBJ2-7 and V is TRBV6-1, with 11 bases that match TRBD1. Germline-derived CDR1 and CDR2 are MNHNS and SASEGT. The CDR3 runs 15 residues. The CDR3 DNA is TGTGCCAACAGTGTAACCGGGACAGGGGGCTACGAGCAGTACTTC. It encodes CANSVTGTGGYEQYF.

The chain combines TRBV3-1 with TRBJ2-1; 11 nucleotides agree with TRBD2. The germline CDR1 and CDR2 sequences are LGHDT and YNNKEL (reference sequence). V lost 1 base to trimming and J lost 15 bases; unmatched junction nucleotides: 14. CDR3 size: 16 residues. Here the CDR3 DNA reads TGTGCCAGCAGCCAAGCCACGACAGGGACTAGCGGACAGTGGTTCTTC. Translating gives CASSQATTGTSGQWFF.

Note on this clonotype: The junction does not match germline at one end; this may be a read error. The chain links TRBV3-1 to TRBJ2-5; TRBD1 matches at 9 bases. The CDR3 spans 18 residues. From germline, CDR1 is LGHDT and CDR2 YNNKEL (reference sequence). DNA for the CDR3: TGTGCCAGTAGCCAAGTGTATTCCGGGACAGGGAAGGGCGAGACCCAGAACTTC. As protein: CASSQVYSGTGKGETQNF.

This clonotype was picked up many times. V and J are TRBV20-1 and TRBJ2-2, with 10 bases matching TRBD2. V lost 4 bases and J lost 0; bases outside the gene matches: 8. Germline assignment: CDR1 DFQATT and CDR2 SNEGSKA (reference sequence). The CDR3 totals 17 residues. CDR3 sequence (DNA): TGCAGTGCTACGTGGCTAGCGGGAGAAACGAACACCGGGGAGCTGTTTTTT. Protein sequence: CSATWLAGETNTGELFF.

This clonotype is judged medium-sized. The V and J genes are TRBV4-1 and TRBJ2-3; perhaps TRBD2 as D (6 bases). The CDR3 length is 15 residues. Trimming took 0 bases from V and 3 from J, leaving 10 bases between them. Germline CDR1 is MGHRA and CDR2 is YSYEKL. For the CDR3, the DNA is TGCGCCAGCAGCCAAGAAAGCGGGCAAACAGATACGCAGTATTTT. Translation gives CASSQESGQTDTQYF.

Remarks on this clonotype: This sequence may be a read error, since a much larger clone differs from it by one base. V is TRBV7-2 and J is TRBJ2-2; TRBD1 is a possible D gene (5 bases). Germline V CDR1 and CDR2: SGHTA, FQGNSA. This CDR3 has 14 residues. The DNA of the CDR3 is TGTGCCAACAGCCTCGACAGCTACACCGGGGAGCTGTTTTTT. Its protein product is CANSLDSYTGELFF. Looking up the rest from reference TRBV7-2 and TRBJ2-2 gives the full variable domain: GAGVSQSPSNKVTEKGKDVELRCDPISGHTALYWYRQSLGQGLEFLIYFQGNSAPDKSGLPSDRFSAERTGGSVSTLTIQRTQQEDSAVYLCANSLDSYTGELFFGEGSRLTVL.

The chain carries TRBV27 and TRBJ2-1; the match to TRBD1 covers 10 bases. The CDR3 sequence is 15 residues long. V dropped 7 bases and J dropped 2; count of bases not matched to a gene: 5. In germline, CDR1 is MNHEY, CDR2 SMNVEV (reference sequence). CDR3 in DNA: TGTGCCAGCACCACCGGGACAGGGGCCTACAATGAGCAGTTCTTC. This gives the protein CASTTGTGAYNEQFF.

By share, this clonotype counts as medium-sized. This chain connects TRBV19 to TRBJ2-1; weak D call: TRBD2 (5 bases). The CDR3 covers 15 residues. Germline CDR1 reads LNHDA; CDR2 reads SQIVND (reference sequence). The V gene lost 2 bases and the J gene lost 2 bases, with 10 bases spanning the gap. This CDR3 is CASSITSDAYNEQFF. In nucleotides, the CDR3 is TGTGCCAGTAGTATAACTAGTGACGCCTACAATGAGCAGTTCTTC.

V is TRBV6-1 and J is TRBJ1-2; D is undetermined. The V gene lost 5 bases and the J gene lost 10 bases, with 14 bases spanning the gap. The CDR3 spans 12 residues. CDR1 and CDR2 from the germline V gene are MNHNS and SASEGT. CDR3 sequence (DNA): TGTGCCAGCAGTTTTGGCGCAGGAACCTACACCTTC. Translated: CASSFGAGTYTF.

This clonotype was counted ten times or more. The V gene is TRBV20-1, the J gene TRBJ2-6; D ambiguous. Between the trimmed V and J ends, which lost 2 bases and 2 bases, there was a span of 4 bases. Germline assignment: CDR1 DFQATT and CDR2 SNEGSKA (reference sequence). CDR3 length: 13 amino acids. The CDR3 region is CSARLTGANVLTF. CDR3 nucleotides: TGCAGTGCTAGATTGACTGGGGCCAACGTCCTGACTTTC.

By share of the sample, this clonotype is medium-sized. The chain recombines TRBV6-5 with TRBJ2-5, with D hard to call. Germline assignment: CDR1 MNHEY and CDR2 SVGAGI. The V and J ends lost 3 bases and 5 bases respectively, with 19 bases between them. There are 16 residues in the CDR3. CDR3 coding DNA: TGTGCCAGCAGTTATAGGACCCGTTTTTCCGCGGAGACCCAGTACTTC. It specifies CASSYRTRFSAETQYF.

The chain recombines TRBV20-1 with TRBJ2-5; no definite D call. V was clipped by 4 bases and J by 2 bases, with 5 bases between them. The CDR3 extends over 11 amino acids. Germline V gene lookup returns CDR1 DFQATT and CDR2 SNEGSKA (reference sequence). In DNA, the CDR3 is TGCAGTGCTAACTTTCAAGAGACCCAGTACTTC. This codes for CSANFQETQYF.

This clonotype ranks as medium-sized. The chain is built from TRBV7-6 and TRBJ2-1, with D uncertain. This CDR3 is built from 15 residues. Trimming took 4 bases from V and 6 from J, leaving 16 bases between them. The germline V gene encodes CDR1 SGHVS and CDR2 FNYEAQ. The CDR3 DNA is TGTGCCAGCAGCTCTTCACCAGTTTTGGGCAATGAGCAGTTCTTC. Its protein product is CASSSSPVLGNEQFF.

By share, this clonotype counts as medium-sized. The gene calls are TRBV20-1 and TRBJ2-3; no clear D gene. Looked up from germline, CDR1 is DFQATT and CDR2 is SNEGSKA (reference sequence). This CDR3 has 13 residues. Trimming removed 5 bases from V and 0 bases from J, with 9 bases in between. CDR3 bases: TGCAGTGCTCACTCGTCTAGCACAGATACGCAGTATTTT. Amino acid sequence: CSAHSSSTDTQYF.

In its sample, this clonotype was seen many times. The J gene is TRBJ2-1, the V gene TRBV20-1, with 12 bases fitting TRBD2. The V segment lost 5 bases and the J segment 3 bases; nucleotides outside the gene matches: 11. Germline V lookup: CDR1 DFQATT, CDR2 SNEGSKA (reference sequence). The CDR3 is 17 residues long. The CDR3 DNA reads TGCAGTGCTCTGACTAGCGGGGGCACCCGTCTCTACAATGAGCAGTTCTTC. Translating it yields CSALTSGGTRLYNEQFF.

This clonotype counts as medium-sized (0.01 to 0.1%). The chain couples TRBV7-3 to TRBJ1-1, with D hard to call. The V gene lost 4 bases and the J gene lost 1 base, with 10 bases spanning the gap. This CDR3 comprises 14 residues. Per germline, CDR1 SGHTA and CDR2 FQGTGA. The CDR3 here is CASSSNPQNTEAFF. The CDR3 region has the DNA TGTGCCAGCAGCTCAAACCCTCAGAACACTGAAGCTTTCTTT.

This clonotype is termed medium-sized. CDR3 protein: CASSLGPGSNEQFF. CDR3 in DNA: TGTGCCAGCAGCTTAGGTCCTGGATCCAATGAGCAGTTCTTC. J is TRBJ2-1 and V is TRBV7-2, with D unclear. The CDR3 extends over 14 amino acids. Germline CDR1 reads SGHTA; CDR2 reads FQGNSA. Trimming shortened V by 1 base and J by 6 bases, and 10 bases separated the two germline ends.

The V call is TRBV20-1, the J call TRBJ2-7, with 11 nucleotides matching TRBD2. The CDR3 spans 15 residues. Looked up from germline, CDR1 is DFQATT and CDR2 is SNEGSKA (reference sequence). With 0 bases clipped from V and 7 bases from J, the junction kept 8 bases outside the gene matches. The CDR3 spells CSARDLTSGIYEQYF. The CDR3 region has the DNA TGCAGTGCTAGAGATCTGACTAGCGGGATTTATGAGCAGTACTTC.

This clonotype was recorded at least ten times. The CDR3 DNA reads as TGCAGTGCTAGAGATTTAGTAGATGTCTGGGAGACCCAGTACTTC. It codes for CSARDLVDVWETQYF. The chain couples TRBV20-1 to TRBJ2-5; no clear D. The V gene's germline CDR1 is DFQATT and CDR2 SNEGSKA (reference sequence). The CDR3 runs to 15 residues. V was shortened by 0 bases and J by 5 bases, with 16 bases between the two germline ends.

This clonotype was detected a few times. The rearrangement joins TRBV7-3 to TRBJ1-1; D is possibly TRBD1 (6 bases). There are 13 residues in the CDR3. Trimming cost V 0 bases and J 6 bases, with 8 bases left between them. CDR1 is SGHTA and CDR2 is FQGTGA in the germline V gene. The DNA for the CDR3 is TGTGCCAGCAGCTTAACGTGGACAGCTGAAGCTTTCTTT. Encoded protein: CASSLTWTAEAFF.

The J gene is TRBJ2-1, the V gene TRBV6-2 or TRBV6-3; the match to TRBD1 covers 7 bases. Looked up from germline, CDR1 is MNHEY and CDR2 is SVGEGT. The CDR3 has 16 amino acids. Trimming took 8 bases from V and 0 from J; bases not matched to a gene: 10. The CDR3: CASGPIGTVSYNEQFF. The DNA of the CDR3 is TGTGCCAGCGGGCCTATCGGGACAGTCTCCTACAATGAGCAGTTCTTC.

For this clonotype: Likely a read error: the CDR3 ends without its conserved phenylalanine or tryptophan. The limits of the CDR3 on the DNA are not certain, so only TCRdb's listed CDR3 is given. The gene calls are TRBV24-1 and TRBJ2-2; the D call of TRBD2 is as the table states it, not checked on the DNA. Including both end residues, the CDR3 is 13 amino acids long. Germline CDR1 and CDR2: KGHDR and SFDVKD. The CDR3 region is CATSDSHTGERGG.

This clonotype is labeled as medium-sized (0.01 to 0.1%). The V call is TRBV28, the J call TRBJ2-3; D is uncertain. Trimming took off 6 bases at V and 7 bases at J, with 8 bases between the two ends. The germline gives CDR1 MDHEN, CDR2 SYDVKM. The CDR3 is made up of 11 amino acids. Here the CDR3 DNA reads TGTGCCAGCAGCCAGATCTATACGCAGTATTTT. Residues: CASSQIYTQYF.

In its sample, this clonotype ranks as medium-sized (0.01 to 0.1%). The chain couples TRBV12-3 or TRBV12-4 to TRBJ2-1; weak D call: TRBD2 (5 bases). V was pared by 7 bases and J by 10 bases, with 14 bases between. CDR3 length equals 12 residues. CDR3 DNA: TGTGCCAGCACCCCCGGGAAGTACGAGCAGTTCTTC. It specifies CASTPGKYEQFF.

This clonotype was recorded at least ten times. The chain uses TRBV5-1 and TRBJ2-4; 8 bases line up with TRBD2. Unmatched junction bases numbered 2, after V lost 4 bases and J lost 2 bases. Germline V CDR1 and CDR2: SGHRS, YFSETQ. CDR3 length: 14 residues. The CDR3 bases are TGCGCCAGCAGCCCGGGGGGGACCAAAAACATTCAGTACTTC. Translating it yields CASSPGGTKNIQYF.

By sample share, this clonotype is medium-sized. The chain links TRBV25-1 to TRBJ2-5, with no clear D. V was cut by 3 bases and J by 5 bases, with 13 bases left in between. The CDR3 sequence is 14 residues long. CDR1 and CDR2 (germline): MGHDK, SYGVNS. This CDR3 reads CASSDPRPGETQYF. The DNA of the CDR3 is TGTGCCAGCAGTGACCCCAGGCCCGGGGAGACCCAGTACTTC.

By frequency in the sample, this clonotype is medium-sized. The chain uses TRBV24-1 and TRBJ2-1; the match to TRBD1 covers 11 bases. CDR3 length equals 17 residues. The ends lost 10 bases at V and 4 bases at J; junction bases unmatched: 14. The germline CDR1 and CDR2 sequences are KGHDR and SFDVKD. The CDR3 bases are TGTGCCACTTCGCCCTCCGGGGGGGACAGGGGGTACAATGAGCAGTTCTTC. Protein: CATSPSGGDRGYNEQFF.

The chain has TRBV20-1 and TRBJ2-1; 9 positions match TRBD2. With 6 bases clipped from V and 6 bases from J, the junction kept 12 bases outside the gene matches. Looked up from germline, CDR1 is DFQATT and CDR2 is SNEGSKA (reference sequence). The CDR3 spans 15 residues. The CDR3 spells CSASPGTSLFNEQFF. Here the CDR3 DNA reads TGCAGTGCGAGCCCCGGGACTAGCCTTTTCAATGAGCAGTTCTTC.

As for this clonotype: Because the CDR3 is missing its conserved closing phenylalanine or tryptophan, this is likely a read error. The limits of the CDR3 on the DNA are not certain, so only TCRdb's listed CDR3 is given. V is TRBV20-1 and J is TRBJ2-5; the table's D call TRBD1 went unverified against the DNA. The CDR3 numbers 14 amino acids, ends counted. The germline CDR1 and CDR2 sequences are DFQATT and SNEGSKA (reference sequence). This CDR3 is CSATAGKGEETKEL.

This clonotype is labeled medium-sized (0.01 to 0.1%). The rearrangement joins TRBV5-6 to TRBJ2-3, with a possible D match to TRBD2 (6 bases). V lost 0 bases to trimming and J lost 1 base, with 15 bases between them. Germline loops: CDR1 SGHDT, CDR2 YYEEEE. The CDR3 has 17 amino acids. The CDR3 loop reads CASSLVGGLGGTDTQYF. In DNA form, the CDR3 reads TGTGCCAGCAGCTTGGTGGGAGGCCTCGGTGGCACAGATACGCAGTATTTT. Full variable domain (remainder filled in from reference TRBV5-6 and TRBJ2-3): DAGVTQSPTHLIKTRGQQVTLRCSPKSGHDTVSWYQQALGQGPQFIFQYYEEEERQRGNFPDRFSGHQFPNYSSELNVNALLLGDSALYLCASSLVGGLGGTDTQYFGPGTRLTVL.